This TCR beta chain was captured in a study of cytomegalovirus exposure and HLA in healthy donors. About this clone: The antigen is not known.

PCR was performed using 60 Vbeta and 13 Jbeta primers. TCRdb keeps only in-frame clones here, not all; method: immunoSEQ multiplex PCR. The sample lists over 150,000 clones; approximately 77% were seen once. Study results and caveats: Per a prior analysis, the majority of TCR beta V segments were productive roughly 90% or roughly 30% of the time. Looking again later, the authors saw that most CMV-associated TCR beta chains seemed HLA-restricted.

Material: PBMCs. The receptor comes from a man aged 30 to 39 in good health and CMV-seropositive.

The CDR3 DNA is TGTGCCTGGAACCCCTCGCGGGGCAATGAGCAGTTCTTC. It is translated as CAWNPSRGNEQFF. This chain connects TRBV30 to TRBJ2-1; a weak D match, TRBD2 (6 bases). The CDR3 has 13 amino acids. Germline V gene lookup returns CDR1 GTSNPN and CDR2 SVGIG (reference sequence). V dropped 4 bases and J dropped 6 bases, with 13 bases sitting between them. The full variable domain, completed using reference TRBV30 and TRBJ2-1, is SQTIHQWPATLVQPVGSPLSLECTVEGTSNPNLYWYRQAAGRGLQLLFYSVGIGQISSEVPQNLSASRPQDRQFILSSKKLLLSDSGFYLCAWNPSRGNEQFFGPGTRLTVL.